A single T cell receptor beta chain is shown here with its context. Its target is not known. This sample is part of a study of PD-L1 blockade in urothelial cancer. About the study: Intravenous atezolizumab, 1,200 mg every 3 weeks, was begun by patients in the mid-2010s.

Findings of the study overall: Durable-benefit cases showed more tumor-associated blood clone expansion at 3 weeks. Prediction of better survival came from below-median pretreatment blood TCR clonality.

Sequencing was performed with immunoSEQ multiplex PCR; in TCRdb, only in-frame clones are kept and a portion is missing. The repertoire includes 25,000 to 30,000 clones, around nine tenths of them detected once, and 1.5% to 2% sits in the top ten. Sequenced here: PBMCs, sampled around atezolizumab (anti-PD-L1) treatment. This receptor was taken from a man in his fifties with urothelial cancer.

The CDR3 DNA reads as TGTGCCAGCAGTTCGGGACTAGTTATCGAGCAGTACTTC. This gives the protein CASSSGLVIEQYF. The chain links TRBV27 to TRBJ2-7, with TRBD2 matching over 8 bases. Germline-derived CDR1 and CDR2 are MNHEY and SMNVEV (reference sequence). After removal of 4 bases from V and 6 bases from J, the junction contained 5 bases not matched to a gene. The CDR3 spans 13 residues.